These 13 T cell receptor beta chains share one sample of origin, sequenced in a study of shared clonotypes between healthy human individuals. Profiling relied on immunoSEQ multiplex PCR, and the TCRdb table lists in-frame clones only, not all of them. The sample has fewer than 700,000 clones, around three quarters seen once. The sample comprised PBMCs. All receptors come from a woman aged 40 to 50 in good health. Some clones in this sample may be carry-over from other donors' samples.

V and J are TRBV2 and TRBJ2-5; possibly TRBD1 for D (6 bases). Germline V gives CDR1 SNHLY, CDR2 FYNNEI. CDR3 size: 13 residues. V gave up 5 bases and J gave up 5 bases, with 12 bases separating them. In DNA form, the CDR3 reads TGTGCCAGCAGTACAGGGTCGGGGGAGACCCAGTACTTC. Translating it yields CASSTGSGETQYF.

In this sample, this clone turned up once. The sample holds other DNA sequences that translate to the same CDR3. DNA of the CDR3: TGTGCCAGTAGTATAACGTCCAGATTCTACGAGCAGTACTTC. Translation gives CASSITSRFYEQYF. V and J are TRBV19 and TRBJ2-7; D uncertain. V dropped 2 bases and J dropped 3 bases, with 11 bases sitting between them. The CDR3 extends over 14 amino acids. In germline, CDR1 is LNHDA, CDR2 SQIVND (reference sequence).

This chain joins TRBV7-9 and TRBJ1-1, with D hard to call. V lost 5 bases and J lost 1, with 8 bases in between. Germline V gene sequence: CDR1 SEHNR, CDR2 FQNEAQ (reference sequence). CDR3 size: 13 residues. The CDR3 nucleotides read TGTGCCAGCAGCAGGGAGCAGAACACTGAAGCTTTCTTT. Translated: CASSREQNTEAFF.

The CDR3 nucleotides read TGTGCCAGCAGCCCCGGACTAGCGGGAGGTGCAGATACGCAGTATTTT. Translating it yields CASSPGLAGGADTQYF. This chain joins TRBV7-7 and TRBJ2-3; the match to TRBD2 covers 14 bases. V lost 5 bases, J lost 4 bases, and 5 bases stayed unmatched. This CDR3 spans 16 amino acids. Germline V lookup: CDR1 SSHAT, CDR2 FNYEAQ (reference sequence).

The chain employs TRBV19 and TRBJ1-2; 11 nucleotides line up with TRBD1. The ends lost 7 bases at V and 6 bases at J; junction bases unmatched: 13. The CDR3 totals 16 residues. From germline, CDR1 is LNHDA and CDR2 SQIVND (reference sequence). CDR3 DNA sequence: TGTGCCAGTACCCCAGAGTGGAGGGACAGGGGGGATGGCTACACCTTC. This encodes CASTPEWRDRGDGYTF.

The chain joins TRBV30 to TRBJ1-2, with a tentative D call TRBD1 (5 bases). Germline assignment: CDR1 GTSNPN and CDR2 SVGIG (reference sequence). This CDR3 region has 13 residues. Trimming pared 1 base from V and 2 bases from J, leaving 8 bases between. The CDR3 DNA follows: TGTGCCTGGAGTGGGGACGGGAACTATGGCTACACCTTC. Translated: CAWSGDGNYGYTF.

V gene TRBV9 combines with J gene TRBJ2-7; 7 bases are a match to TRBD1. This CDR3 is built from 13 residues. V lost 2 bases, J lost 5 bases, and 4 bases stayed unmatched. Germline values: CDR1 SGDLS, CDR2 YYNGEE. CDR3: CASSVRDRDEQYF. The CDR3 DNA follows: TGTGCCAGCAGCGTCCGAGACAGGGACGAGCAGTACTTC.

The chain uses TRBV6-4 and TRBJ2-3, with 10 bases identical to TRBD2. The CDR3 extends over 16 amino acids. J was trimmed by 6 bases and V by 0 bases; bases with no gene match: 6. CDR1 and CDR2 (germline): MRHNA, SNTAGT. The CDR3 spells CASSDSVAGGFDTQYF. The CDR3 nucleotides read TGTGCCAGCAGTGACTCAGTAGCGGGAGGATTCGATACGCAGTATTTT.

CDR3: CSVGGYMAQETQYF. DNA of the CDR3: TGCAGCGTTGGAGGGTACATGGCTCAAGAGACCCAGTACTTC. The chain employs TRBV29-1 and TRBJ2-5; perhaps TRBD2 as D (5 bases). Germline CDR1 is SQVTM and CDR2 is ANQGSEA. This CDR3 is 14 amino acids long. V lost 4 bases to trimming and J lost 2 bases, with 14 bases between them.

The chain recombines TRBV5-1 with TRBJ1-6; the D gene is possibly TRBD1 (5 bases). Germline CDR1 and CDR2: SGHRS and YFSETQ. Trimming stripped 4 bases from V and 10 bases from J, with 15 bases between. This CDR3 spans 14 amino acids. CDR3 in amino acids: CASSPTVTESPLHF. The DNA of the CDR3 is TGCGCCAGCAGCCCGACAGTCACGGAATCACCCCTCCACTTT.

The chain joins TRBV4-3 to TRBJ2-5; TRBD2 matches at 8 bases. CDR1 is LGHNA and CDR2 is YSLEER in the germline V gene. The junction had 2 bases not matched to a gene; V was cut back by 4 bases and J by 4 bases. The CDR3 covers 13 residues. CDR3 loop: CASSLSGGETQYF. The CDR3 DNA is TGCGCCAGCAGCCTCAGCGGGGGAGAGACCCAGTACTTC.

Concerning this clone: Other DNA sequences in this specimen translate into the identical CDR3. The J gene is TRBJ2-3, the V gene TRBV6-4; maybe TRBD2 (6 bases). This CDR3 spans 14 amino acids. Germline CDR1 is MRHNA and CDR2 is SNTAGT. The V end was cut by 3 bases, the J end by 0 bases, with 7 bases between. The CDR3 spells CASSELASTDTQYF. The CDR3 DNA is TGTGCCAGCAGTGAGCTAGCGAGCACAGATACGCAGTATTTT.

J is TRBJ1-1 and V is TRBV5-1; unclear D gene. The CDR3 runs to 13 residues. In germline, CDR1 is SGHRS, CDR2 YFSETQ. V shed 5 bases and J shed 3 bases, with 11 bases lying between them. CDR3 bases: TGCGCCAGCAGGGAGGTCGGGGACACTGAAGCTTTCTTT. Protein: CASREVGDTEAFF.